This TCR beta chain is from a study of blood T cell repertoires in COVID-19. In the study overall: Sources were T cells, B-cell-depleted T cells, or PBMCs; the material itself was cDNA or gDNA.

The CDR3 has 13 amino acids. The V gene lost 2 bases and the J gene lost 4 bases, with 9 bases spanning the gap. Germline CDR1 LNHNV, CDR2 YYDKDF (reference sequence). The repertoire was sequenced with immunoSEQ multiplex PCR; TCRdb's copy has only in-frame clones and lacks some. The sample lists approximately 240,000 clones, 70% to 90% seen once, with 6% to 7% in the top ten. V usage is TRBV15 and J usage is TRBJ2-7; D unresolved. The sequence came from a woman in her fifties or sixties with active or convalescent COVID-19. The sequenced sample consisted of peripheral blood. For the CDR3, the DNA is TGTGCCACCAGCAGAAGACTGGATTACGAGCAGTACTTC. Its translation: CATSRRLDYEQYF.